Listed below are T cell receptor beta chains from one sample, sequenced in a study of CD8 T cells in Susac syndrome. TCRdb fed the immunoSEQ multiplex PCR reads into MiXCR, producing one record per CDR3 protein. Of around 130,000 distinct CDR3 sequences listed, under 96% were seen once; the top ten hold over 0.12%. What was sequenced was CD4+ T cells from PBMCs. The receptors shown here come from a human donor with Susac syndrome. CDR3s include the opening cysteine and the closing phenylalanine or tryptophan. A D gene is named only where the DNA matches it firmly. Size is omitted from some rows. Given values are once, few, many or a class for expanded clones.

abundance: -; v_gene: TRBV7-8; j_gene: TRBJ1-2; d_gene: TRBD1; CDR3nt: TGTGCCAGCAGCTTAGCACAGGGGTACTATGGCTACACCTTC; CDR3aa: CASSLAQGYYGYTF
abundance: -; v_gene: TRBV19; j_gene: TRBJ2-2; d_gene: -; CDR3nt: TGTGCCAGTAACCCCCGGGTCTTCACCGGGGAGCTGTTTTTT; CDR3aa: CASNPRVFTGELFF
abundance: -; v_gene: TRBV2; j_gene: TRBJ2-1; d_gene: TRBD2; CDR3nt: TGTGCCAGCAGTCCAAGGGGTAGCGGGAGGAATGAGCAGTTCTTC; CDR3aa: CASSPRGSGRNEQFF
abundance: -; v_gene: TRBV7-2; j_gene: TRBJ2-7; d_gene: -; CDR3nt: TGTGCCAGCAGCTTAGGGACTCGAACTTCCTACGAGCAGTACTTC; CDR3aa: CASSLGTRTSYEQYF
abundance: -; v_gene: TRBV20-1; j_gene: TRBJ1-5; d_gene: -; CDR3nt: TGCAGTGCTAGGCGGGGGGCAGGTCAGCCCCAGCATTTT; CDR3aa: CSARRGAGQPQHF
abundance: -; v_gene: TRBV20-1; j_gene: TRBJ2-7; d_gene: -; CDR3nt: TGCAGTGCTAGAGATTCGGGCAGGCTGGATTTGCAGTACTTC; CDR3aa: CSARDSGRLDLQYF
abundance: -; v_gene: TRBV10-3; j_gene: TRBJ2-3; d_gene: -; CDR3nt: TGTGCCATCAGCCACAGCGATGATACGCAGTATTTT; CDR3aa: CAISHSDDTQYF
abundance: -; v_gene: TRBV29-1; j_gene: TRBJ1-1; d_gene: -; CDR3nt: TGCAGCGTCGGAGGGCCGGGCCGTTCTGAAGCTTTCTTT; CDR3aa: CSVGGPGRSEAFF
abundance: -; v_gene: TRBV28; j_gene: TRBJ2-7; d_gene: -; CDR3nt: TGTGCCAGCAGTTCCCCGCGTTACGAGCAGTACTTC; CDR3aa: CASSSPRYEQYF
abundance: -; v_gene: TRBV5-1; j_gene: TRBJ1-2; d_gene: -; CDR3nt: TGCGCCAGCAGCTTCGGTCAGCCTAACTATGGCTACACCTTC; CDR3aa: CASSFGQPNYGYTF
abundance: -; v_gene: TRBV4-1; j_gene: TRBJ1-2; d_gene: -; CDR3nt: TGCGCCAGCAGGGCCCCCGGGACTCAGGATGGCTACACCTTC; CDR3aa: CASRAPGTQDGYTF
abundance: -; v_gene: TRBV7-9; j_gene: TRBJ1-1; d_gene: -; CDR3nt: TGTGCCAGCAGCTTAGAAGGGGTCACTGAAGCTTTCTTT; CDR3aa: CASSLEGVTEAFF
abundance: -; v_gene: TRBV12-3/TRBV12-4; j_gene: TRBJ2-1; d_gene: -; CDR3nt: TGTGCCAGCAGTTTAAGTGCTCCCCCCTACAATGAGCAGTTCTTC; CDR3aa: CASSLSAPPYNEQFF
abundance: -; v_gene: TRBV28; j_gene: TRBJ2-5; d_gene: -; CDR3nt: TGTGCCAGCAGTTTAGGGGACTTTCAAGAGACCCAGTACTTC; CDR3aa: CASSLGDFQETQYF
abundance: -; v_gene: TRBV4-3; j_gene: TRBJ2-3; d_gene: TRBD1; CDR3nt: TGCGCCAGCAGCCAAGGACAGGGGGATACGCAGTATTTT; CDR3aa: CASSQGQGDTQYF
abundance: -; v_gene: TRBV29-1; j_gene: TRBJ1-4; d_gene: TRBD1; CDR3nt: TGCAGCGTCCCGTTGACAGGGTCAAGAGAAAAACTGTTTTTT; CDR3aa: CSVPLTGSREKLFF
abundance: -; v_gene: TRBV15; j_gene: TRBJ2-1; d_gene: TRBD1; CDR3nt: TGTGCCACCAGCAGTCCAGGACAGGGGCGGTACAATGAGCAGTTCTTC; CDR3aa: CATSSPGQGRYNEQFF
abundance: -; v_gene: TRBV18; j_gene: TRBJ2-1; d_gene: -; CDR3nt: TGTGCCAGCTCTCACGATAGCTCCTACAATGAGCAGTTCTTC; CDR3aa: CASSHDSSYNEQFF
abundance: few; v_gene: TRBV28; j_gene: TRBJ2-5; d_gene: -; CDR3nt: TGTGCCAGCAGTTTAGCGGGACTAGAGACCCAGTACTTC; CDR3aa: CASSLAGLETQYF
abundance: -; v_gene: TRBV5-6; j_gene: TRBJ2-7; d_gene: TRBD2; CDR3nt: TGTGCCAGCAGCTTTCGACGCGGGAGCTACGAGCAGTACTTC; CDR3aa: CASSFRRGSYEQYF